This passage covers 5 T cell receptor beta chains from one sample sequenced in a study of cytomegalovirus exposure and HLA in healthy donors. 60 Vbeta and 13 Jbeta primers were used in PCR. The protocol was immunoSEQ multiplex PCR, while the TCRdb copy is restricted to in-frame clones and leaves out a portion. Of about 110,000 clones in the sample, roughly 70% were seen once. Sequenced input: PBMCs. These receptors were collected from a woman aged 35 to 49 in good health and CMV-seronegative.

The gene calls are TRBV19 and TRBJ2-1, with a tentative D call TRBD2 (6 bases). CDR3 size: 15 residues. Germline V lookup: CDR1 LNHDA, CDR2 SQIVND (reference sequence). Trimming pared 5 bases from V and 6 bases from J, leaving 17 bases between. CDR3 loop: CASSPRDFPFNEQFF. Here the CDR3 DNA reads TGTGCCAGTAGTCCGAGGGACTTCCCGTTCAATGAGCAGTTCTTC.

The rearrangement links TRBV6-6 to TRBJ2-7, with D possibly being TRBD2 (5 bases). V was trimmed by 8 bases and J by 0 bases, leaving 17 bases between them. Germline lookup yields CDR1 MNHNY and CDR2 SVGAGI (reference sequence). The CDR3 extends over 15 amino acids. The CDR3, as DNA: TGTGCCAGCCTCACCGGGGATAAGTACTCCTACGAGCAGTACTTC. Translating gives CASLTGDKYSYEQYF.

The gene calls are TRBV4-3 and TRBJ1-2; 8 bases line up with TRBD1. CDR3 size: 15 residues. Germline CDR1 and CDR2: LGHNA and YSLEER. Unmatched junction bases numbered 8, after V lost 0 bases and J lost 8 bases. The CDR3 DNA sequence: TGCGCCAGCAGCCAAGACGGGGGACAGGTATTCGGCTACACCTTC. It yields the protein CASSQDGGQVFGYTF.

This chain joins TRBV6-6 and TRBJ2-3, with D tentatively TRBD2 (6 bases). CDR3 length equals 16 residues. Germline CDR1 and CDR2: MNHNY and SVGAGI (reference sequence). Trimming left V 1 base short and J 3 bases short, with 14 bases between. CDR3 bases: TGTGCCAGCAGTTACTTTGTGGGAGGAGGGACAGATACGCAGTATTTT. Its translation: CASSYFVGGGTDTQYF.

This chain links TRBV6-5 with TRBJ2-7, with D perhaps matching TRBD1 (6 bases). This CDR3 has 14 residues. V was trimmed by 0 bases and J by 2 bases, leaving 8 bases between them. Looked up from germline, CDR1 is MNHEY and CDR2 is SVGAGI. The CDR3 here is CASSYSQGPYEQYF. CDR3 coding DNA: TGTGCCAGCAGTTACTCTCAGGGGCCCTACGAGCAGTACTTC.